This section outlines one TCR beta chain sequence together with its context. This sample stems from a study of cytomegalovirus exposure and HLA in healthy donors. PCR was performed using 60 Vbeta and 13 Jbeta primers. Using immunoSEQ multiplex PCR, the repertoire was profiled, and TCRdb retains in-frame clones only, with some absent. This repertoire shows around 130,000 clones, about 78% found once; its top ten account for less than 3.5%. Germline V gene data show CDR1 as WNHNN and CDR2 as SYGVQD (reference sequence). This CDR3 contains 14 residues. V was clipped by 6 bases and J by 9 bases, with 15 bases between them.

The sequenced sample consisted of PBMCs. The V call is TRBV10-1, the J call TRBJ1-6; tentative D call: TRBD1 (6 bases). The source of this sequence is a human donor in good health. DNA of the CDR3: TGCGCCAGCAGATTTACAGGGCAGGCTTCACCCCTCCACTTT. As protein: CASRFTGQASPLHF.